The subject of this entry is one T cell receptor beta chain. Its target is not known. From germline, CDR1 is LNHDA and CDR2 SQIVND (reference sequence). This CDR3 is 12 amino acids long. V shed 3 bases and J shed 4 bases, with 6 bases lying between them. This sample stems from a study of PD-1 blockade in classical Hodgkin lymphoma. General observations from the study: In newly diagnosed patients, baseline TCR diversity was reportedly below that of healthy donors.

TCRdb's copy holds only in-frame clones and misses some; the assay was immunoSEQ multiplex PCR. The sample includes 50,000 to 85,000 clones, over 70% of them seen just once. After autologous stem cell transplantation all patients relapsed, and prior brentuximab vedotin exposure differed between cohorts. The sequence came from a human donor with classical Hodgkin lymphoma. V usage is TRBV19 and J usage is TRBJ1-2, with a weak D call TRBD1 (6 bases). Sequenced here: peripheral blood mononuclear cells (PBMCs), sampled before the second cycle of nivolumab. In DNA form, the CDR3 reads TGTGCCAGTAGTATCAGGGGCTATGGCTACACCTTC. Its translation: CASSIRGYGYTF.